Presented here are 18 T cell receptor beta chains from one specimen sequenced in a study of cytomegalovirus exposure and HLA in healthy donors (dated by TCRdb to the late 2010s). Library creation used the immunoSEQ multiplex PCR assay. For the multiplex PCR, a mixture combining 60 forward primers for TCR Vbeta segments and 13 reverse primers for TCR Jbeta segments was used. Entries here come from immuneACCESS through TCRdb and include only in-frame sequences with V and J called. Some clones fail to appear in such tables; in the studies checked, an unresolved V gene covers under half of the shortfall, and the cause of the remainder is unknown. For this sample there are some 160,000 clones; about four fifths appear just once. 8.5% of the sample belongs to the ten largest clones. The sample consisted of PBMCs. Source of these receptors: a male donor in good health and CMV-seropositive.

This chain joins TRBV15 and TRBJ1-1, with D perhaps TRBD1 (5 bases). This CDR3 is 15 amino acids long. Germline values: CDR1 LNHNV, CDR2 YYDKDF (reference sequence). Trimming left V 0 bases short and J 6 bases short, with 14 bases between. CDR3 bases: TGTGCCACCAGCAGAGAACGGGGGACGGAAGCTGAAGCTTTCTTT. It codes for CATSRERGTEAEAFF.

The DNA for the CDR3 is TGTGCCAGCAGTGAATCATGGGCAGGGCTCGAGACCCAGTACTTC. Residues: CASSESWAGLETQYF. J is TRBJ2-5 and V is TRBV2, with D tentatively TRBD1 (5 bases). The CDR3 contains 15 residues. Germline V gives CDR1 SNHLY, CDR2 FYNNEI. Trimming shortened V by 2 bases and J by 5 bases, and 15 bases separated the two germline ends.

The gene calls are TRBV5-4 and TRBJ1-3, with a tentative D call TRBD1 (5 bases). The V end lost 3 bases, the J end lost 7 bases, and 20 bases lay between the germline ends. The germline gives CDR1 SGHNT, CDR2 YYREEE (reference sequence). The length of the CDR3 is 16 residues. As DNA, the CDR3 is TGTGCCAGCAGCTCCGGTTCAGGGACTTGGGAGAACACCATATATTTT. Translation: CASSSGSGTWENTIYF.

This chain connects TRBV7-8 to TRBJ1-6, with a weak D call TRBD1 (6 bases). Germline V gives CDR1 SGHVS, CDR2 FQNEAQ. This CDR3 has 17 residues. Trimming took off 5 bases at V and 6 bases at J, with 20 bases between the two ends. CDR3: CASSQNQGRASNSPLHF. DNA of the CDR3: TGTGCCAGCAGCCAGAACCAGGGGAGGGCGAGTAATTCACCCCTCCACTTT. The entire variable domain, with the rest obtained from reference TRBV7-8 and TRBJ1-6, is as follows: GAGVSQSPRYKVAKRGQDVALRCDPISGHVSLFWYQQALGQGPEFLTYFQNEAQLDKSGLPSDRFFAERPEGSVSTLKIQRTQQEDSAVYLCASSQNQGRASNSPLHFGNGTRLTVT.

This chain connects TRBV20-1 to TRBJ2-1; D remains unclear. Deletions cut 1 base from V and 9 bases from J, with 7 bases between. Germline CDR1 is DFQATT and CDR2 is SNEGSKA (reference sequence). The CDR3 totals 11 residues. This CDR3 is CSARVVSEQFF. CDR3 bases: TGCAGTGCTAGAGTAGTTTCTGAGCAGTTCTTC.

As DNA, the CDR3 is TGCGCCAGCAGTGAGAGGAGCCACATTATGACTAACTATGGCTACACCTTC. As protein: CASSERSHIMTNYGYTF. The chain is built from TRBV10-2 and TRBJ1-2; D gene unclear. Germline CDR1 is WSHSY and CDR2 is SAAADI. The germline V and J ends were trimmed by 2 bases and 0 bases, with 16 bases remaining between them. CDR3 length equals 17 residues.

This chain joins TRBV19 and TRBJ1-2, with D tentatively TRBD1 (6 bases). The CDR3 is 12 residues long. Trimming pared 2 bases from V and 6 bases from J, leaving 7 bases between. Germline values: CDR1 LNHDA, CDR2 SQIVND (reference sequence). CDR3 protein: CASSITGNGYTF. CDR3 DNA: TGTGCCAGTAGTATAACAGGGAATGGCTACACCTTC.

The gene calls are TRBV2 and TRBJ2-5; 11 positions agree with TRBD2. The length of the CDR3 is 16 residues. Germline V gene sequence: CDR1 SNHLY, CDR2 FYNNEI. The trim removed 2 bases at V and 11 bases at J, leaving 13 bases unmatched. CDR3 region: CASSEFPSGGPYEQYF. The CDR3 DNA reads as TGTGCCAGCAGTGAATTTCCTAGCGGGGGGCCTTATGAGCAGTACTTC.

The CDR3 sequence is CASSPRDRVVSYNEQFF. Written as DNA, the CDR3 is TGTGCCAGCAGCCCCCGGGACAGGGTCGTTTCCTACAATGAGCAGTTCTTC. This chain connects TRBV5-4 to TRBJ2-1; 9 bases align to TRBD1. This CDR3 contains 17 residues. Unmatched junction bases numbered 9, after V lost 4 bases and J lost 1 base. Germline CDR1 reads SGHNT; CDR2 reads YYREEE (reference sequence).

This chain links TRBV30 with TRBJ1-4; D might be TRBD1 (5 bases). The ends were cut back, 1 base at V and 10 bases at J, with 16 bases in the middle. The germline V gene encodes CDR1 GTSNPN and CDR2 SVGIG (reference sequence). This CDR3 is 14 amino acids long. This CDR3 is CAWSAGPPPGKLFF. The DNA of the CDR3 is TGTGCCTGGAGTGCAGGGCCTCCACCAGGAAAACTGTTTTTT. Based on the CDR3 plus reference TRBV30 and TRBJ1-4, the full variable domain is SQTIHQWPATLVQPVGSPLSLECTVEGTSNPNLYWYRQAAGRGLQLLFYSVGIGQISSEVPQNLSASRPQDRQFILSSKKLLLSDSGFYLCAWSAGPPPGKLFFGSGTQLSVL.

The chain joins TRBV6-1 to TRBJ1-2; D is unclear. Germline V lookup: CDR1 MNHNS, CDR2 SASEGT. The length of the CDR3 is 11 residues. The V end lost 3 bases, the J end lost 10 bases, and 9 bases lay between the germline ends. Written as DNA, the CDR3 is TGTGCCAGCAGTGAGGGCAGATACTACACCTTC. Protein: CASSEGRYYTF.

This chain connects TRBV6-6 to TRBJ2-5; D might be TRBD1 (6 bases). The length of the CDR3 is 15 residues. Trimming shortened V by 6 bases and J by 3 bases, and 17 bases separated the two germline ends. The germline CDR1 and CDR2 sequences are MNHNY and SVGAGI (reference sequence). CDR3 protein: CASSLGWAGEETQYF. Here the CDR3 DNA reads TGTGCCAGCAGCCTGGGTTGGGCAGGGGAAGAGACCCAGTACTTC.

The chain links TRBV9 to TRBJ1-6, with 9 positions matching TRBD1. CDR1 and CDR2 from the germline V gene are SGDLS and YYNGEE. J lost 7 bases, V lost 3 bases, and 8 bases had no gene match. This CDR3 comprises 16 residues. Written as DNA, the CDR3 is TGTGCCAGCAGCGCGTTCCGAGGACAGGGGAATTCACCCCTCCACTTT. It specifies CASSAFRGQGNSPLHF.

This chain uses TRBV15 with TRBJ2-1; weak D call: TRBD2 (5 bases). In germline, CDR1 is LNHNV, CDR2 YYDKDF (reference sequence). V was trimmed by 2 bases and J by 8 bases, leaving 13 bases between them. This CDR3 has 14 amino acids. CDR3 DNA sequence: TGTGCCACCAGCAGACCCGAGAGGGCCGATGAGCAGTTCTTC. This gives the protein CATSRPERADEQFF. Full variable domain (rest looked up from reference TRBV15 and TRBJ2-1): DAMVIQNPRYQVTQFGKPVTLSCSQTLNHNVMYWYQQKSSQAPKLLFHYYDKDFNNEADTPDNFQSRRPNTSFCFLDIRSPGLGDTAMYLCATSRPERADEQFFGPGTRLTVL.

This clone appeared a single time. The CDR3, as DNA: TGTGCCAGTAGTATGCTACTAGAGCCTTACAATGAGCAGTTCTTC. Its protein is CASSMLLEPYNEQFF. The rearrangement uses TRBV19 and TRBJ2-1, with D possibly TRBD2 on 5 matching bases. CDR1 is LNHDA and CDR2 is SQIVND in the germline V gene (reference sequence). Trimming took 3 bases from V and 4 from J, leaving 13 bases between them. The CDR3 has 15 amino acids.

This clone was picked up a small number of times. V usage is TRBV11-2 and J usage is TRBJ2-5; TRBD1 aligns across 9 bases. Per germline, CDR1 SGHAT and CDR2 FQNNGV. There are 14 residues in the CDR3. The V segment lost 5 bases and the J segment 5 bases; nucleotides outside the gene matches: 6. In DNA, the CDR3 is TGTGCCAGCAGCAAGGGACAGGGATGGGAGACCCAGTACTTC. It is translated as CASSKGQGWETQYF.

The V gene is TRBV7-9, the J gene TRBJ1-5; D unresolved. This CDR3 comprises 14 residues. Between the trimmed V and J ends, which lost 5 bases and 3 bases, there was a span of 11 bases. Germline V lookup: CDR1 SEHNR, CDR2 FQNEAQ (reference sequence). The DNA for the CDR3 is TGTGCCAGCAGCACGGACGGGAACAATCAGCCCCAGCATTTT. Protein sequence: CASSTDGNNQPQHF. Based on the CDR3 plus reference TRBV7-9 and TRBJ1-5, the full variable domain is DTGVSQNPRHKITKRGQNVTFRCDPISEHNRLYWYRQTLGQGPEFLTYFQNEAQLEKSRLLSDRFSAERPKGSFSTLEIQRTEQGDSAMYLCASSTDGNNQPQHFGDGTRLSIL.

V usage is TRBV5-4 and J usage is TRBJ2-3, with D possibly matching TRBD2 (6 bases). Germline CDR1 SGHNT, CDR2 YYREEE (reference sequence). V was trimmed by 1 base and J by 10 bases, leaving 19 bases between them. The length of the CDR3 is 15 residues. The CDR3 here is CASSLSGLEMVAQYF. The CDR3, as DNA: TGTGCCAGCAGCTTGTCGGGACTTGAGATGGTTGCGCAGTATTTT. The full variable domain, with the rest looked up from reference TRBV5-4 and TRBJ2-3, is ETGVTQSPTHLIKTRGQQVTLRCSSQSGHNTVSWYQQALGQGPQFIFQYYREEENGRGNFPPRFSGLQFPNYSSELNVNALELDDSALYLCASSLSGLEMVAQYFGPGTRLTVL.